This entry concerns a single T cell receptor (beta chain). Its cognate antigen is unknown. These data belong to a study of PD-1 blockade in classical Hodgkin lymphoma. The study's findings and limits: Baseline TCR diversity was reportedly lower in newly diagnosed patients than healthy donors.

Time point in this sample: cycle 4 day 1 (C4D1), after around six weeks of nivolumab. Every patient was affected by relapse after autologous stem cell transplantation, while exposure to brentuximab vedotin was not uniform. Assay used: immunoSEQ multiplex PCR; TCRdb lists only in-frame clones, some missing. The table shows about 96,000 clones, with roughly 91% occurring only once. Germline V gene lookup returns CDR1 MNHNS and CDR2 SASEGT. This CDR3 contains 17 residues. V was shortened by 4 bases and J by 2 bases, with 18 bases between the two germline ends. The sequences come from peripheral blood mononuclear cells (PBMCs), collected before the fourth cycle of nivolumab. V and J are TRBV6-1 and TRBJ1-5; possibly TRBD1 for D (6 bases). The receptor was derived from a human donor with classical Hodgkin lymphoma. CDR3 in DNA: TGTGCCAGCAGTGTTTTCGGGCCGGGGGGCCGCAATCAGCCCCAGCATTTT. It specifies CASSVFGPGGRNQPQHF.